The clone carrying this T cell receptor (beta chain) appeared a few times. Its antigen is unknown. Amplification targeted TCR beta CDR3 regions from RNA transcripts. Initially, a first-round RT-PCR of the TCR CDR3 employed the HTBI primer set. TCRdb processed the multiplex PCR reads anew with MiXCR; each CDR3 protein has one entry. The sample carries about 200,000 distinct CDR3 sequences, about 17% recorded once. The germline V gene has CDR1 DFQATT and CDR2 SNEGSKA (reference sequence). The CDR3 runs to 13 residues. Between the trimmed V and J ends, which lost 5 bases and 4 bases, there was a span of 14 bases. Uncontrolled infections, other autoimmune diseases, pregnancy or lactation led to exclusion of patients. Diagnosis rested on symptoms, serum thyroxine and TRAb, thyroid ultrasound, and orbital computed tomography. The PBMCs had their origin in around 10 ml of fresh peripheral blood. The record originates from a study of T cells in Graves' hyperthyroidism and ophthalmopathy. Overall study findings and caveats: Among thyroid clonotypes expanded above 0.001, most also appeared in blood.

The chain is built from TRBV20-1 and TRBJ1-2; possible D gene TRBD1, 6 bases. The sequencing sample was made of blood. The TCR was taken from a woman between 50 and 59 years old with Graves' hyperthyroidism. This chain's CDR3 is CSAPPAGVYGYTF. The CDR3 region has the DNA TGCAGTGCTCCCCCGGCAGGGGTCTATGGCTACACCTTC.